This TCR beta chain was captured in a study of OX40 agonist ivuxolimab in advanced cancers. V was pared by 6 bases and J by 5 bases, with 10 bases of the junction left unmatched. The CDR3 runs to 13 residues. Germline V gene data show CDR1 as GTSNPN and CDR2 as SVGIG (reference sequence). Produced via immunoSEQ multiplex PCR; TCRdb's table is partial and in-frame only. The repertoire holds tens of thousands of clones, with 70% to 85% as singletons. The chain joins TRBV30 to TRBJ2-7; 7 bases map to TRBD2. The sample here was CD4+ or CD8+ T cells sorted from blood, taken in a trial of the OX40 agonist ivuxolimab. The receptor's source is an adult with an advanced solid tumor such as melanoma, head and neck, liver or kidney cancer. CDR3: CACFKRGFHEQYF. The DNA of the CDR3 is TGTGCCTGTTTTAAGCGGGGCTTCCACGAGCAGTACTTC.